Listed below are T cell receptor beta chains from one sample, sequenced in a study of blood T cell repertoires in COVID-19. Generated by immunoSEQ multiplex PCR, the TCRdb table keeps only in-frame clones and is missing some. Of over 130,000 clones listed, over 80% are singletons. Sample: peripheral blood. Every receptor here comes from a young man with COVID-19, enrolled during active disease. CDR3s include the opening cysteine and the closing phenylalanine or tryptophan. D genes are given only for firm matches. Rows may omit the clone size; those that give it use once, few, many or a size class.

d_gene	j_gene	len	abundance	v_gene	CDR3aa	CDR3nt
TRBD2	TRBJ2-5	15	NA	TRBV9	CASSVDSGRGETQYF	TGTGCCAGCAGCGTAGATAGCGGGAGAGGGGAGACCCAGTACTTC
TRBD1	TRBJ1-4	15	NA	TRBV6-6	CASSYRTGVNEKLFF	TGTGCCAGCAGTTACCGTACAGGGGTTAATGAAAAACTGTTTTTT
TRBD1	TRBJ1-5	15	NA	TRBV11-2	CASSLGPTGEQPQHF	TGTGCCAGCAGCTTAGGCCCCACAGGGGAACAGCCCCAGCATTTT
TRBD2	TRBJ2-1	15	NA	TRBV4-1	CASSQDGGGYNEQFF	TGCGCCAGCAGCCAAGACGGGGGGGGTTACAATGAGCAGTTCTTC
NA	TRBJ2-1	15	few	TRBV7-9	CASSSGSGVYNEQFF	TGTGCCAGCAGTAGCGGGTCAGGGGTATACAATGAGCAGTTCTTC
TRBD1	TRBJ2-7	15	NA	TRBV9	CASSLSQGTNGEQYF	TGTGCCAGCAGCTTATCACAGGGGACCAATGGGGAGCAGTACTTC
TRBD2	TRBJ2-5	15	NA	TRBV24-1	CATSDPGRVSETQYF	TGTGCCACCAGTGACCCGGGGAGGGTGAGTGAGACCCAGTACTTC
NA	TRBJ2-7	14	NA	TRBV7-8	CASSLERTPGEQYF	TGTGCCAGCAGCTTAGAACGGACACCAGGCGAGCAGTACTTC
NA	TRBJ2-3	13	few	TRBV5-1	CASSLQVSDTQYF	TGCGCCAGCAGCTTGCAGGTTTCAGATACGCAGTATTTT
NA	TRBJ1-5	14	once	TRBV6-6	CASTPGGLHQPQHF	TGTGCCAGCACGCCGGGGGGTCTTCATCAGCCCCAGCATTTT
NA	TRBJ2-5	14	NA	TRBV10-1	CASSDSSLKETQYF	TGCGCCAGCAGTGATTCGTCCCTAAAAGAGACCCAGTACTTC
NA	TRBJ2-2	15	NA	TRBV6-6	CASSYSTGNTGELFF	TGTGCCAGCAGTTACTCGACTGGGAACACCGGGGAGCTGTTTTTT
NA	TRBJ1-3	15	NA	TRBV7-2	CASSPLQGLGNTIYF	TGTGCCAGCAGCCCCCTCCAGGGTCTGGGAAACACCATATATTTT
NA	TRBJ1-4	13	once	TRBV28	CASSFRTNEKLFF	TGTGCCAGCAGTTTCCGGACTAATGAAAAACTGTTTTTT
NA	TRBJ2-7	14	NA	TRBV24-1	CATSEGGVRDEQYF	TGTGCCACCAGTGAGGGTGGGGTGAGGGACGAGCAGTACTTC
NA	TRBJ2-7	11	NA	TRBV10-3	CATRENYEQYF	TGTGCCACCCGGGAGAACTACGAGCAGTACTTC
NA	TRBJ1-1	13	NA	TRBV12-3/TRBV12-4	CASSSFLGGGAFF	TGTGCCAGCAGCTCGTTCCTGGGGGGGGGAGCTTTCTTT
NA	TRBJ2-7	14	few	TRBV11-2	CASSLNGVYYEQYF	TGTGCCAGCAGCTTGAACGGTGTTTACTACGAGCAGTACTTC
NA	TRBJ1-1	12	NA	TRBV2	CASSEGARKAFF	TGTGCCAGCAGTGAGGGGGCGAGGAAAGCTTTCTTT
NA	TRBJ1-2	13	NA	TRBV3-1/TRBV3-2	CASSQAGNYGYTF	TGTGCCAGCAGCCAAGCAGGGAACTATGGCTACACCTTC
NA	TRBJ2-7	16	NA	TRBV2	CASSRGALHSSYEQYF	TGTGCCAGCAGCCGCGGGGCTCTCCATAGCTCCTACGAGCAGTACTTC
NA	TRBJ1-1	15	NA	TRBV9	CASSARGVWNTEAFF	TGTGCCAGCAGCGCCCGGGGGGTTTGGAACACTGAAGCTTTCTTT
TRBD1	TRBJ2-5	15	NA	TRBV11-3	CASSSTGGKEETQYF	TGTGCCAGCAGCTCGACAGGGGGCAAGGAAGAGACCCAGTACTTC
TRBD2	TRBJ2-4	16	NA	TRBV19	CASSGGVGGLEYIQYF	TGTGCCAGTAGTGGCGGGGTGGGAGGGCTGGAATACATTCAGTACTTC
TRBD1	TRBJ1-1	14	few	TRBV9	CASSVQTGGTEAFF	TGTGCCAGCAGCGTTCAGACAGGGGGCACTGAAGCTTTCTTT
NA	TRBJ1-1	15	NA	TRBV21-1	CASTERQGGNTEAFF	TGTGCCAGCACCGAACGACAGGGAGGGAACACTGAAGCTTTCTTT
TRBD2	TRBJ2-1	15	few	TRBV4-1	CASSQGGGTSREQFF	TGCGCCAGCAGCCAAGGGGGCGGGACTAGTAGAGAGCAGTTCTTC
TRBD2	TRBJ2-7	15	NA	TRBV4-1	CASSLSGSLEGEQYF	TGCGCCAGCAGCCTCAGCGGGAGCCTAGAGGGGGAGCAGTACTTC
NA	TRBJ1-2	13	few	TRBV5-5	CASSGGAGYGYTF	TGTGCCAGCAGCGGGGGAGCGGGCTATGGCTACACCTTC
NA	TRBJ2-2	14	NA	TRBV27	CASGGDFITGELFF	TGTGCCAGCGGTGGGGACTTCATCACCGGGGAGCTGTTTTTT
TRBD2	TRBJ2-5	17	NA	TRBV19	CASSIRSGRAPQETQYF	TGTGCCAGTAGTATCCGTAGCGGGAGGGCCCCCCAAGAGACCCAGTACTTC
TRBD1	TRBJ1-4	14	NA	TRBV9	CASSAQGANEKLFF	TGTGCCAGCAGCGCGCAGGGGGCTAATGAAAAACTGTTTTTT
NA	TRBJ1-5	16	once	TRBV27	CASSFIGGHSNQPQHF	TGTGCCAGCAGTTTCATCGGCGGCCATAGCAATCAGCCCCAGCATTTT
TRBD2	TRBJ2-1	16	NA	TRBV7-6	CASSSYLAGGANEQFF	TGTGCCAGCAGCTCATATTTAGCGGGAGGGGCTAATGAGCAGTTCTTC
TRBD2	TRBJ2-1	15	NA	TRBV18	CASSLTSGPNNEQFF	TGTGCCAGCTCACTTACTAGCGGGCCCAACAATGAGCAGTTCTTC
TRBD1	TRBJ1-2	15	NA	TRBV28	CASSPRQGGNYGYTF	TGTGCCAGCAGTCCCCGACAGGGGGGAAACTATGGCTACACCTTC
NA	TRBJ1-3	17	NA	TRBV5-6	CASRGTDPLSSGNTIYF	TGTGCCAGCAGGGGGACTGACCCTCTAAGCTCTGGAAACACCATATATTTT
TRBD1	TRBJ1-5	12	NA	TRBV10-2	CATTGGSQPQHF	TGCGCCACAACAGGGGGCAGTCAGCCCCAGCATTTT
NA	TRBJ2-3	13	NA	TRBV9	CASSVGLPDTQYF	TGTGCCAGCAGCGTAGGACTCCCAGATACGCAGTATTTT
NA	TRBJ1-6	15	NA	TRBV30	CAWSRVGPGNSPLHF	TGTGCCTGGAGCCGTGTAGGGCCGGGGAATTCACCCCTCCACTTT